This T cell receptor (beta chain) derives from a study of T cells in localized non-small cell lung cancer. This table comes from immunoSEQ multiplex PCR, and its TCRdb copy is limited to in-frame clones, with some not included. The top ten clones hold about 28% of a sample with under 9,000 clones, about 89% of them seen once. The CDR3 has 13 amino acids. The germline V gene has CDR1 MDHEN and CDR2 SYDVKM. With 10 bases clipped from V and 0 bases from J, the junction kept 5 bases outside the gene matches. The origin of this receptor is a male donor at least 60 years old with stage III lung adenocarcinoma. The specimen comprised peripheral blood, sampled before any cancer treatment. This chain connects TRBV28 to TRBJ2-7; TRBD1 matches at 8 bases. The chain's CDR3 is CAIDGTGSYEQYF. CDR3 DNA: TGTGCCATCGACGGGACAGGCTCCTACGAGCAGTACTTC. Looking up the rest from reference TRBV28 and TRBJ2-7 gives the full variable domain: DVKVTQSSRYLVKRTGEKVFLECVQDMDHENMFWYRQDPGLGLRLIYFSYDVKMKEKGDIPEGYSVSREKKERFSLILESASTNQTSMYLCAIDGTGSYEQYFGPGTRLTVT.